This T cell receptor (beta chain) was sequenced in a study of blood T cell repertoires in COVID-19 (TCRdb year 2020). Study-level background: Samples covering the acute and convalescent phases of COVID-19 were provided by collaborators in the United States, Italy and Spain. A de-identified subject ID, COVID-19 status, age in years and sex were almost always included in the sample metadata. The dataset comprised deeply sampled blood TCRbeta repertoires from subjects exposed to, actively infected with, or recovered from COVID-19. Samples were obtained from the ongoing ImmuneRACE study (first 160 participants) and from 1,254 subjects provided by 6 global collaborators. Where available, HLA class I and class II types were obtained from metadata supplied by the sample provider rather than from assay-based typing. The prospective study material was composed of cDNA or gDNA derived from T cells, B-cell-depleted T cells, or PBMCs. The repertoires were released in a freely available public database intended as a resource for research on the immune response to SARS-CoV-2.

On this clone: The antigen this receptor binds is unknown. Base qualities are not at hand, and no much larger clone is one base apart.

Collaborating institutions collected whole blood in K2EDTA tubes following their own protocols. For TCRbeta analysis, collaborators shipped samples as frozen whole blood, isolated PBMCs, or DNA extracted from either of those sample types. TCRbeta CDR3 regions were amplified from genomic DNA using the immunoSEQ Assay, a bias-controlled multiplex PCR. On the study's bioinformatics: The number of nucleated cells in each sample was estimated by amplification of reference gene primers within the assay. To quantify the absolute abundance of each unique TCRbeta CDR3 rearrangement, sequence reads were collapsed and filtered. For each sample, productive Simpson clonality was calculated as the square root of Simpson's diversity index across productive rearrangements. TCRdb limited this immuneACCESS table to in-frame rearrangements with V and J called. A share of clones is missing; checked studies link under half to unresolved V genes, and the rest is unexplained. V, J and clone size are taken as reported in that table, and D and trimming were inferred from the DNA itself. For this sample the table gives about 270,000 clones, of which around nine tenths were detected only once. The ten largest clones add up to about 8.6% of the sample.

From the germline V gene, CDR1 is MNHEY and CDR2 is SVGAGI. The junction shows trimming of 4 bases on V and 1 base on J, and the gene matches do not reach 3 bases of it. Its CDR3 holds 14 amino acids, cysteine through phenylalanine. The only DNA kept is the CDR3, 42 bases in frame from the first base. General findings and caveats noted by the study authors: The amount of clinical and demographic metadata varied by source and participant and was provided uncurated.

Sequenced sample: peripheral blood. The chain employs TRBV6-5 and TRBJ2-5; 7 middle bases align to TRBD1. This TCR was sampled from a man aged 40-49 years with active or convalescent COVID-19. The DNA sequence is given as TGTGCCAGCAGTTTATGGACAGGCCAAGAGACCCAGTACTTC. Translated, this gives CASSLWTGQETQYF.